One and the same sample provided the 13 T cell receptor beta chains below, sequenced in a study of Ad26.COV2.S vaccination and SARS-CoV-2 variants. Assay: immunoSEQ multiplex PCR; the TCRdb copy retains only in-frame clones and omits some. The profile covers 500,000 or so clones, with 89% appearing a single time and roughly 2.5% taken by the ten largest. Treatment defined: some 20 received Ad26.COV2.S at low or high dose, single or two shots; roughly five received placebo; per-sample allocation not given. The samples date from day 63 after the first vaccine or placebo injection. The starting material was peripheral blood, obtained in a trial of Ad26.COV2.S vaccine versus placebo. These TCRs come from a person aged 18 to 65 who received the Ad26.COV2.S COVID-19 vaccine or a placebo.

The genes are TRBV5-1 and TRBJ2-2; no firm D call. CDR1 SGHRS and CDR2 YFSETQ come from the germline V gene. Trimming stripped 1 base from V and 7 bases from J, with 5 bases between. The CDR3 is 12 residues long. This CDR3 reads CASSLLDGELFF. Written as DNA, the CDR3 is TGCGCCAGCAGCTTGTTAGACGGGGAGCTGTTTTTT.

The CDR3 DNA reads as TGTGCCAGCAGCTTAAACCGCAATGGAAACACCATATATTTT. Its translation: CASSLNRNGNTIYF. The chain is built from TRBV11-1 and TRBJ1-3; no clear D gene. The CDR3 totals 14 residues. Per the germline V gene, CDR1 is SGHAT and CDR2 is FQDESV (reference sequence). The ends were cut back, 2 bases at V and 3 bases at J, with 8 bases in the middle.

The rearrangement joins TRBV4-2 to TRBJ2-2; 9 bases are shared with TRBD2. Germline values: CDR1 LGHNA, CDR2 YNFKEQ. This CDR3 comprises 16 residues. Unmatched junction bases numbered 4, after V lost 2 bases and J lost 3 bases. The CDR3 is CASSQSLAGYTGELFF. The CDR3 nucleotides read TGTGCCAGCAGCCAAAGCCTAGCGGGATACACCGGGGAGCTGTTTTTT.

CDR3 DNA: TGTGCCAGCAGCATAGACAGGGGGCGGACTAATGAAAAACTGTTTTTT. It specifies CASSIDRGRTNEKLFF. The rearrangement joins TRBV7-2 to TRBJ1-4; TRBD1 matches 10 bases. There are 16 residues in the CDR3. Trimming at V came to 5 bases and at J to 2 bases, leaving 5 bases not matched to a gene. CDR1 is SGHTA, CDR2 FQGNSA, per germline.

The J gene is TRBJ2-3, the V gene TRBV3-1 (or the pseudogene TRBV3-2); D unclear. Germline CDR1 reads LGHDT; CDR2 reads YNNKEL (reference sequence). The CDR3 length is 12 residues. Trimming stripped 3 bases from V and 2 bases from J, with 3 bases between. The DNA for the CDR3 is TGTGCCAGCAGCCAGCTCACAGATACGCAGTATTTT. Residues: CASSQLTDTQYF.

The chain combines TRBV19 with TRBJ2-1; 7 nucleotides line up with TRBD2. Germline-derived CDR1 and CDR2 are LNHDA and SQIVND (reference sequence). The CDR3 has 18 residues. The J segment lost 4 bases and the V segment lost 1 base, leaving 13 bases of the junction unmatched. The CDR3 reads CASSIALQGDYMYNEQFF. CDR3 bases: TGTGCCAGTAGTATAGCACTTCAAGGGGACTACATGTACAATGAGCAGTTCTTC.

The chain carries TRBV7-2 and TRBJ1-6; D ambiguous. CDR1 is SGHTA and CDR2 is FQGNSA in the germline V gene. This CDR3 is 15 amino acids long. V gave up 0 bases and J gave up 9 bases, with 12 bases separating them. For the CDR3, the DNA is TGTGCCAGCAGCTTAGCACCCGGGAATGGTTCACCCCTCCACTTT. This gives the protein CASSLAPGNGSPLHF.

V and J are TRBV27 and TRBJ1-3; unclear D gene. V lost 0 bases to trimming and J lost 0 bases, with 12 bases between them. This CDR3 is 17 amino acids long. CDR1 is MNHEY and CDR2 is SMNVEV in the germline V gene (reference sequence). CDR3 sequence reads: CASSLSLPASSGNTIYF. CDR3 nucleotide sequence: TGTGCCAGCAGTTTATCGTTGCCGGCAAGCTCTGGAAACACCATATATTTT.

V usage is TRBV7-9 and J usage is TRBJ2-2, with D uncertain. The V end was cut by 2 bases, the J end by 4 bases, with 14 bases between. This CDR3 spans 16 amino acids. CDR1 is SEHNR, CDR2 FQNEAQ, per germline (reference sequence). As DNA, the CDR3 is TGTGCCAGCAGCTTAAATAACTTACCAGGCACCGGGGAGCTGTTTTTT. This translates into CASSLNNLPGTGELFF.

The genes are TRBV24-1 and TRBJ2-7, with a weak D call TRBD2 (6 bases). Trimming cost V 3 bases and J 6 bases, with 14 bases left between them. Per germline, CDR1 KGHDR and CDR2 SFDVKD. The CDR3 is 14 residues long. CDR3 DNA sequence: TGTGCCACCAGTGATCCGGGGCGGGGCGGCGAGCAGTACTTC. Translating gives CATSDPGRGGEQYF.

This chain connects TRBV5-1 to TRBJ2-4; TRBD1 is a possible D gene (5 bases). Germline V gene sequence: CDR1 SGHRS, CDR2 YFSETQ. V was trimmed by 0 bases and J by 2 bases, leaving 6 bases between them. The CDR3 extends over 14 amino acids. This CDR3 reads CASSLGTSKNIQYF. The CDR3 nucleotides read TGCGCCAGCAGCTTGGGGACATCCAAAAACATTCAGTACTTC.

This clone has a handful of counts. The chain carries TRBV2 and TRBJ1-3; D ambiguous. The CDR3 runs to 17 residues. Trimming shortened V by 6 bases and J by 0 bases, and 18 bases separated the two germline ends. Germline values: CDR1 SNHLY, CDR2 FYNNEI. CDR3 in amino acids: CASSRRVGRNSGNTIYF. CDR3 nucleotides: TGTGCCAGCAGCCGGAGGGTAGGCAGGAACTCTGGAAACACCATATATTTT.

V usage is TRBV7-9 and J usage is TRBJ2-1, with unresolved D. This CDR3 is 12 amino acids long. Germline values: CDR1 SEHNR, CDR2 FQNEAQ (reference sequence). The germline V and J ends were trimmed by 2 bases and 6 bases, with 5 bases remaining between them. The CDR3 region is CASSLLLNEQFF. The CDR3 bases are TGTGCCAGCAGCTTACTCCTCAATGAGCAGTTCTTC.